The 7 T cell receptor beta chains listed next were all sequenced from one sample in a study of neurological immune-mediated disorders. TCRdb processed the 5' RACE reads anew with MiXCR; each CDR3 protein has one entry. The repertoire includes about 120,000 distinct CDR3 sequences, roughly 3.1% of them detected once, and 1.3% sits in the top ten. Sequencing input: PBMCs. These receptors were collected from a woman in her twenties or thirties with multiple sclerosis.

This clonotype was seen at least ten times. V gene TRBV6-2 or TRBV6-3 combines with J gene TRBJ2-6; maybe TRBD2 (5 bases). The V end lost 6 bases, the J end lost 2 bases, and 14 bases lay between the germline ends. The germline CDR1 and CDR2 sequences are MNHEY and SVGEGT. This CDR3 is built from 16 residues. CDR3 residues: CASSRPDSPGANVLTF. For the CDR3, the DNA is TGTGCCAGCAGCCGACCGGACTCTCCTGGGGCCAACGTCCTGACTTTC.

This clonotype was seen repeatedly, ten times or more. The V call is TRBV5-1, the J call TRBJ1-5, with D uncertain. V was shortened by 1 base and J by 3 bases, with 11 bases between the two germline ends. CDR3 length: 15 residues. Looked up from germline, CDR1 is SGHRS and CDR2 is YFSETQ. The CDR3 nucleotides read TGCGCCAGCAGCTTGTTAGGGTCTTTCAATCAGCCCCAGCATTTT. Residues: CASSLLGSFNQPQHF.

This clonotype occurred many times. The rearrangement links TRBV5-1 to TRBJ1-1; D is uncertain. V was clipped by 0 bases and J by 2 bases, with 5 bases between them. Germline V gene data show CDR1 as SGHRS and CDR2 as YFSETQ. The CDR3 contains 13 residues. For the CDR3, the DNA is TGCGCCAGCAGCTTGGACCCAAACACTGAAGCTTTCTTT. It codes for CASSLDPNTEAFF.

This clonotype was picked up many times. V usage is TRBV6-1 and J usage is TRBJ1-2; 8 nucleotides agree with TRBD1. J gave up 4 bases and V 2 bases, and 3 bases lay outside the gene matches. Germline loops: CDR1 MNHNS, CDR2 SASEGT. The CDR3 extends over 14 amino acids. DNA for the CDR3: TGTGCCAGCAGTGAAAGCGACAGGGGCTATGGCTACACCTTC. Translated, it gives CASSESDRGYGYTF.

This clonotype was counted at least ten times. The chain employs TRBV6-2 or TRBV6-3 and TRBJ1-5; TRBD1 might be the D (5 bases). This CDR3 spans 16 amino acids. In germline, CDR1 is MNHEY, CDR2 SVGEGT. V lost 0 bases to trimming and J lost 1 base, with 10 bases between them. CDR3 coding DNA: TGTGCCAGCAGTTACTCTGCCCAGGGCAGCAATCAGCCCCAGCATTTT. Encoded protein: CASSYSAQGSNQPQHF.

The table lists this clonotype with many counts. The chain recombines TRBV20-1 with TRBJ2-1, with 8 positions matching TRBD2. V lost 3 bases, J lost 5 bases, and 6 bases stayed unmatched. CDR1 and CDR2 from the germline V gene are DFQATT and SNEGSKA (reference sequence). This CDR3 contains 14 residues. The CDR3 nucleotides read TGCAGTGCTAGGTCAGCGGGAGTCAACAATGAGCAGTTCTTC. It translates to CSARSAGVNNEQFF.

This clonotype was counted at least ten times. The V and J genes are TRBV3-1 and TRBJ2-1; D not resolved. This CDR3 comprises 12 residues. Germline assignment: CDR1 LGHDT and CDR2 YNNKEL (reference sequence). This chain's CDR3 is CATGGTYNEQFF. CDR3 sequence (DNA): TGTGCGACTGGCGGAACCTACAATGAGCAGTTCTTC.